What follows are 5 T cell receptor beta chains derived from one specimen sequenced in a study of technical replicates of blood from several donors. The data were produced by immunoSEQ multiplex PCR, yet TCRdb's version contains in-frame clones alone and is incomplete. The sample yields around 72,000 clones, roughly 90% seen once. The sample comprised PBMCs. These receptors were taken from a human donor in good health. Some clones in this sample may be carry-over from other donors' samples.

The J gene is TRBJ2-2, the V gene TRBV9; 9 nucleotides match TRBD2. The CDR3 spans 16 residues. CDR1 and CDR2 from the germline V gene are SGDLS and YYNGEE. J gave up 1 base and V 2 bases, and 3 bases lay outside the gene matches. The DNA for the CDR3 is TGTGCCAGCAGCGTTACTAGCGGGCTGAACACCGGGGAGCTGTTTTTT. It yields the protein CASSVTSGLNTGELFF.

This rearrangement joins TRBV2 to TRBJ1-2, with D hard to call. The CDR3 contains 14 residues. CDR1 SNHLY and CDR2 FYNNEI come from the germline V gene. Trimming left V 6 bases short and J 5 bases short, with 16 bases between. The CDR3: CASSPTASGYGYTF. In DNA, the CDR3 is TGTGCCAGCAGCCCCACGGCCTCGGGTTATGGCTACACCTTC.

The chain has TRBV11-2 and TRBJ2-1; 9 positions match TRBD2. V dropped 5 bases and J dropped 4; count of bases not matched to a gene: 6. The CDR3 extends over 15 amino acids. Germline lookup yields CDR1 SGHAT and CDR2 FQNNGV. As DNA, the CDR3 is TGTGCCAGCAGCCCCCCTAGCGGGATATACAATGAGCAGTTCTTC. It encodes CASSPPSGIYNEQFF.

The V and J genes are TRBV19 and TRBJ1-5; D is perhaps TRBD1 (5 bases). Germline-derived CDR1 and CDR2 are LNHDA and SQIVND (reference sequence). With 10 bases removed from V and 1 base from J, the gap between germline ends came to 11 bases. This CDR3 is built from 13 residues. The CDR3 bases are TGTGCCACCAGCGGGGGGAGCAATCAGCCCCAGCATTTT. The encoded protein is CATSGGSNQPQHF.

The rearrangement joins TRBV6-5 to TRBJ2-1; TRBD1 aligns across 7 bases. This CDR3 is 15 amino acids long. CDR1 is MNHEY and CDR2 is SVGAGI in the germline V gene. The junction had 12 bases not matched to a gene; V was cut back by 5 bases and J by 8 bases. For the CDR3, the DNA is TGTGCCAGCAGTACTCGTCTTGACAGGGACGATGAGCAGTTCTTC. Translated, it gives CASSTRLDRDDEQFF.